This TCR beta chain was captured in a study of blood T cell repertoires in COVID-19. Study in general: The United States, Italy and Spain provided the acute and convalescent COVID-19 samples. The analysed material was cDNA or gDNA that came from T cells, B-cell-depleted T cells, or PBMCs.

The CDR3 is made up of 15 amino acids. As handled by the study authors: By means of reference gene primer amplification, nucleated cell counts were estimated. Method: immunoSEQ multiplex PCR; TCRdb's copy keeps in-frame clones and lacks some. From that table come the V and J calls and clone size; the DNA was used to work out D and trimming. Of roughly 140,000 clones detected, 81% appear once; the ten largest clones hold approximately 8%. The clonotype was recovered from a human donor in a cohort sampled during active COVID-19. The V call is TRBV21-1, the J call TRBJ2-5; TRBD1, the table's D call, lacks a check against the DNA. TRBV21-1 is a pseudogene segment. The source material was peripheral blood. CDR3: CASSKGRGGSETQYF. CDR3 nucleotides: TGTGCCAGCAGCAAAGGGAGAGGGGGTAGTGAGACCCAGTACTTC.